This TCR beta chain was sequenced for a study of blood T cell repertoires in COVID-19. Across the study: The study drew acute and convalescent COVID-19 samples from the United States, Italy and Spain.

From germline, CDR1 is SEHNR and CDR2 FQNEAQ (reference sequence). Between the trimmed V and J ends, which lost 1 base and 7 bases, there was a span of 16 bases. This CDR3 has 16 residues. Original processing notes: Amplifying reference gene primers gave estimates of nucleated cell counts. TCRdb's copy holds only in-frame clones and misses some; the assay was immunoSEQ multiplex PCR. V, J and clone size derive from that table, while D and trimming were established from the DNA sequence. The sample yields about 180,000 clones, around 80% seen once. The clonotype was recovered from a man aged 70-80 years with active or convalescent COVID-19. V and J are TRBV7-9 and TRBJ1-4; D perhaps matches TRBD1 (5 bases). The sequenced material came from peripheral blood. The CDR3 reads CASSLGGGGIGEKLFF. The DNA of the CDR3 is TGTGCCAGCAGCTTAGGAGGCGGGGGGATCGGTGAAAAACTGTTTTTT. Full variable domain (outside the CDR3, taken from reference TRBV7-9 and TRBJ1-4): DTGVSQNPRHKITKRGQNVTFRCDPISEHNRLYWYRQTLGQGPEFLTYFQNEAQLEKSRLLSDRFSAERPKGSFSTLEIQRTEQGDSAMYLCASSLGGGGIGEKLFFGSGTQLSVL.